A selection of T cell receptor beta chains follows, all from one sample in a study of T cell responses to AZD1222 COVID-19 vaccine. Assay used: immunoSEQ multiplex PCR; TCRdb lists only in-frame clones, some missing. Among more than 95,000 clones listed, 85% to 90% were seen once. The input for sequencing was peripheral blood, taken on day 0 of AZD1222 vaccination. The receptors here all came from an adult in good health. CDR3s include the opening cysteine and the closing phenylalanine or tryptophan. D genes are given only for firm matches. Rows may omit the clone size; those that give it use once, few, many or a size class.

>-|-|TRBJ1-2|TRBV18
TGTGCCAGCTCACCACAGGGTGGCTATGGCTACACCTTC
CASSPQGGYGYTF
>-|once|TRBJ1-4|TRBV6-5
TGTGCCAGCAGCGCCTCGGGGCTTAATGAAAAACTGTTTTTT
CASSASGLNEKLFF
>-|-|TRBJ2-4|TRBV19
TGTGCCAGTACCAGCCCTGCCGGAAACAAAAACATTCAGTACTTC
CASTSPAGNKNIQYF
>-|-|TRBJ2-7|TRBV28
TGTGCCAGCAGCCCGGGAAGCAGGTGGAAGTACTTC
CASSPGSRWKYF
>-|-|TRBJ1-5|TRBV28
TGTGCCAGCCAGAGTAGTGGGTTGGGGAGAGCTCAGCCCCAGCATTTT
CASQSSGLGRAQPQHF
>TRBD1|medium-sized|TRBJ1-2|TRBV27
TGTGCCAGCAGTCCCGGACAGGGGGCGTTCGGCTACACCTTC
CASSPGQGAFGYTF
>-|once|TRBJ2-2|TRBV6-4
TGTGCCAGCAGTGACTGGGTTTGCCGGACCGGGGAGCTGTTTTTT
CASSDWVCRTGELFF
>-|-|TRBJ1-2|TRBV11-2
TGTGCCAGCAGCTTAGTTCGGCCAGAGGGCTACACCTTC
CASSLVRPEGYTF
>TRBD2|-|TRBJ2-3|TRBV5-1
TGCGCCAGCAGCCAAAGCGGGGGATGGGATACGCAGTATTTT
CASSQSGGWDTQYF
>-|-|TRBJ2-2|TRBV21-1
TGTGCCAGCAGCAAGGGCAGCTTCAACACCGGGGAGCTGTTTTTT
CASSKGSFNTGELFF
>-|-|TRBJ1-2|TRBV28
TGTGCCAGCAGTTTATCGGTCCCGACTAACTATGGCTACACCTTC
CASSLSVPTNYGYTF
>-|-|TRBJ1-6|TRBV4-3
TGCGCCAGCAGCCTCGCAGCGCTGGCGGGCTCACCCCTCCACTTT
CASSLAALAGSPLHF
>-|few|TRBJ1-4|TRBV11-2
TGTGCCAGCAGCTTAAGGACCGGATCCTCAACTAATGAAAAACTGTTTTTT
CASSLRTGSSTNEKLFF
>-|-|TRBJ1-2|TRBV7-2
TGTGCCAGCAGCTCCCAGGGGCCTTCGCGTGGCTACACCTTC
CASSSQGPSRGYTF
>-|-|TRBJ2-3|TRBV6-5
TGTGCCAGCAGTTTGGACAGCACAGATACGCAGTATTTT
CASSLDSTDTQYF
>TRBD2|once|TRBJ2-2|TRBV19
TGTGCCAGTAGTAGGACTAGTGACACCGGGGAGCTGTTTTTT
CASSRTSDTGELFF
>-|-|TRBJ2-2|TRBV6-5
TGTGCCAGCATGGGGGCAGACAACACCGGGGAGCTGTTTTTT
CASMGADNTGELFF
>TRBD2|-|TRBJ2-1|TRBV4-3
TGCGCCAGCAGCCAAGATCCCCTTGGGGGACTAGCGGGGGGCGGCTCCTACAATGAGCAGTTCTTC
CASSQDPLGGLAGGGSYNEQFF
>TRBD1|-|TRBJ2-1|TRBV27
TGTGCCAGCAGACTTGGACAGGGGTCCTACAATGAGCAGTTCTTC
CASRLGQGSYNEQFF
>-|-|TRBJ2-7|TRBV7-7
TGTGCCAGCAGCCCTGATTACAACTCCTACGAGCAGTACTTC
CASSPDYNSYEQYF
>-|-|TRBJ2-7|TRBV7-2
TGTGCCAGCAGCTTAGCGGGAACCTCCTACGAGCAGTACTTC
CASSLAGTSYEQYF